This T cell receptor (beta chain) was documented in a study of cytomegalovirus exposure and HLA in healthy donors. About the research overall: The 130 or so validation repertoires used the same platform as the approximately 620 first-cohort repertoires (as reported by a later analysis). Overall study results and limits: The listing of 150 to 200 TCR beta chains classed them as cytomegalovirus-associated. Reported results showed that the classifier diagnosed cytomegalovirus status with high specificity and sensitivity. A few CMV-associated chains were confirmed in vitro to be specific for CMV antigens.

This clone has a handful of counts. Its antigen is currently unknown. Data came from immunoSEQ multiplex PCR; TCRdb stores just in-frame clones and leaves some out. The data contain around 300,000 clones, over 75% of them singletons. The CDR3 runs to 12 residues. V was cut by 4 bases and J by 8 bases, with 11 bases left in between. Germline V gene sequence: CDR1 KGHSH, CDR2 LQKENI. The rearrangement uses TRBV18 and TRBJ1-2; D unclear. Sequences were obtained from PBMCs. This TCR was sampled from a woman aged 18 to 35 in good health and CMV-seronegative. CDR3 residues: CASSLVAEGYTF. The CDR3 nucleotides read TGTGCCAGCTCACTCGTGGCAGAAGGCTACACCTTC.